The 27 T cell receptor beta chains below all came from one sample that was sequenced in a study of metastatic and nonmetastatic thyroid tumors. Each patient came to thyroid surgery without any prior treatment (of any kind). TCRdb re-clonotyped the PCR reads via MiXCR. The sample carries about 32,000 clones, 7% to 9% recorded once. The sequencing input was blood. The receptors here all came from a female donor with papillary thyroid cancer or a benign thyroid nodule (not recorded which). Some clones in this sample may be carry-over from other donors' samples.

This clone was detected many times. No conserved phenylalanine or tryptophan ends this CDR3, so it is likely a read error. The chain joins TRBV11-3 to TRBJ1-1, with 7 bases fitting TRBD1. CDR3 length: 16 residues. V lost 5 bases and J lost 1; bases outside the gene matches: 10. Germline assignment: CDR1 SGHNT and CDR2 YENEEA. The CDR3 protein is CASSPKQGSRNTEAFL. The CDR3, as DNA: TGTGCCAGCAGCCCGAAACAGGGGTCCCGGAACACTGAAGCTTTCCTT.

This clone showed up many times. This chain connects TRBV19 to TRBJ2-5, with unresolved D. Germline V gene lookup returns CDR1 LNHDA and CDR2 SQIVND (reference sequence). Trimming cost V 0 bases and J 9 bases, with 17 bases left between them. The CDR3 has 15 residues. The CDR3 nucleotides read TGTGCCAGTAGTATAGATCTATGGGCAATGCGAGCCCAGTACTTC. Its protein is CASSIDLWAMRAQYF.

This clone was recorded a few times. The rearrangement links TRBV6-2 or TRBV6-3 to TRBJ2-3; 8 bases map to TRBD1. The germline gives CDR1 MNHEY, CDR2 SVGEGT. With 7 bases clipped from V and 5 bases from J, the junction kept 14 bases outside the gene matches. The length of the CDR3 is 16 residues. The CDR3 is CASTTLIGQGGDTQYF. For the CDR3, the DNA is TGTGCCAGCACCACCCTGATTGGACAGGGAGGAGATACGCAGTATTTT.

This clone showed up many times. The chain is built from TRBV24-1 and TRBJ2-1, with 12 bases fitting TRBD2. The CDR3 totals 16 residues. Per the germline V gene, CDR1 is KGHDR and CDR2 is SFDVKD. The junction had 4 bases not matched to a gene; V was cut back by 0 bases and J by 8 bases. The CDR3 nucleotides are TGTGCCACCAGTGATTTGGCGACTAGCGGGAGTCATGAGCAGTTCTTC. It yields the protein CATSDLATSGSHEQFF.

The sample holds many counts of this clone. This sequence joins TRBV10-1 and TRBJ2-5; D possibly corresponds to TRBD1 (5 bases). Per germline, CDR1 WNHNN and CDR2 SYGVQD (reference sequence). The CDR3 is 13 residues long. V lost 4 bases, J lost 3 bases, and 9 bases lay in between. The CDR3 reads CASSGTREETQYF. Here the CDR3 DNA reads TGCGCCAGCAGTGGGACCAGGGAAGAGACCCAGTACTTC.

This clone was seen at least ten times. The chain combines TRBV4-2 with TRBJ2-2, with a possible D match to TRBD1 (6 bases). V was trimmed by 3 bases and J by 0 bases, leaving 14 bases between them. The CDR3 is made up of 17 amino acids. Germline V lookup: CDR1 LGHNA, CDR2 YNFKEQ. The CDR3 here is CASSQGAGTTNTGELFF. In DNA, the CDR3 is TGTGCCAGCAGCCAGGGGGCCGGGACAACGAACACCGGGGAGCTGTTTTTT.

This clone was observed many times. CDR3 DNA: TGTGCCAGCAGCTCCCTGGGCACACCCCTCCACTTT. Translation: CASSSLGTPLHF. The chain uses TRBV25-1 and TRBJ1-6; no clear D. CDR3 size: 12 residues. CDR1 is MGHDK and CDR2 is SYGVNS in the germline V gene. The V gene lost 6 bases and the J gene lost 11 bases, with 11 bases spanning the gap. The full variable domain, with the rest looked up from reference TRBV25-1 and TRBJ1-6, is EADIYQTPRYLVIGTGKKITLECSQTMGHDKMYWYQQDPGMELHLIHYSYGVNSTEKGDLSSESTVSRIRTEHFPLTLESARPSHTSQYLCASSSLGTPLHFGNGTRLTVT.

This clone came up many times. This chain uses TRBV28 with TRBJ2-1; no reliable D call. This CDR3 is 16 amino acids long. The germline V and J ends were trimmed by 8 bases and 5 bases, with 22 bases remaining between them. The germline V gene has CDR1 MDHEN and CDR2 SYDVKM. CDR3 coding DNA: TGTGCCAGCCTCTCCACTGGGGTCATGCACGACAATGAGCAGTTCTTC. It translates to CASLSTGVMHDNEQFF.

Worth noting for this clone: A read error may be the cause here, since a much bigger clone is one base away. The rearrangement joins TRBV5-1 to TRBJ2-1; D is unresolved. Germline CDR1 is SGHRS and CDR2 is YFSETQ. Deletions cut 4 bases from V and 5 bases from J, with 10 bases between. CDR3 length equals 13 residues. This chain's CDR3 is CASSGITNNEQFF. For the CDR3, the DNA is TGCGCCAGCAGCGGGATTACTAACAATGAGCAGTTCTTC.

This clone was found many times. The rearrangement uses TRBV19 and TRBJ2-1; weak D call: TRBD2 (6 bases). Germline CDR1 and CDR2: LNHDA and SQIVND (reference sequence). The germline V and J ends were trimmed by 9 bases and 4 bases, with 19 bases remaining between them. The CDR3 totals 15 residues. CDR3 DNA sequence: TGTGCCAGGGACCTTGGAGGGTGTAGGTACAATGAGCAGTTCTTC. Translation: CARDLGGCRYNEQFF.

At least ten counts were recorded for this clone. This chain uses TRBV6-2 or TRBV6-3 with TRBJ1-1, with D tentatively TRBD1 (5 bases). The germline V and J ends were trimmed by 2 bases and 5 bases, with 24 bases remaining between them. This CDR3 region has 18 residues. The germline gives CDR1 MNHEY, CDR2 SVGEGT. The CDR3 nucleotides read TGTGCCAGCAGTTACGGGCCCCCAAGGGGCAGGGTGGTAACTGAAGCTTTCTTT. It encodes CASSYGPPRGRVVTEAFF.

This clone showed up many times. The chain carries TRBV20-1 and TRBJ2-3; the match to TRBD1 covers 7 bases. V shed 4 bases, J shed 0 bases, and the junction held 7 bases outside the gene matches. The CDR3 is 15 residues long. Germline lookup yields CDR1 DFQATT and CDR2 SNEGSKA (reference sequence). CDR3 sequence (DNA): TGCAGTGCTACGCGAGGGGGCGTGAGCACAGATACGCAGTATTTT. It specifies CSATRGGVSTDTQYF.

V gene TRBV20-1 combines with J gene TRBJ2-5; 10 positions match TRBD2. Germline CDR1 is DFQATT and CDR2 is SNEGSKA (reference sequence). The CDR3 has 15 amino acids. V dropped 3 bases and J dropped 5; count of bases not matched to a gene: 9. DNA of the CDR3: TGCAGTGCTAGCCGTAGCGGGAGGAGTTGGGAGACCCAGTACTTC. It translates to CSASRSGRSWETQYF.

This clone was counted many times. This chain links TRBV11-1 with TRBJ1-2; 8 bases fit TRBD1. The CDR3 consists of 16 residues. CDR1 and CDR2 from the germline V gene are SGHAT and FQDESV (reference sequence). J gave up 0 bases and V 5 bases, and 8 bases lay outside the gene matches. The CDR3 DNA reads as TGTGCCAGCAGCCCCGGCCTGACAGGGGCTAACTATGGCTACACCTTC. Encoded protein: CASSPGLTGANYGYTF.

This clone has a handful of counts. At one boundary the junction diverges from the germline segment, which might be a read error. The chain combines TRBV6-2 or TRBV6-3 with TRBJ2-7, with a weak D call TRBD1 (5 bases). This CDR3 region has 15 residues. In germline, CDR1 is MNHEY, CDR2 SVGEGT. This CDR3 reads CASSLRQCSSFEHYF. CDR3 nucleotides: TGTGCCAGCAGCCTTAGACAGTGCAGTTCCTTCGAGCATTACTTC.

This clone appeared many times. The V and J genes are TRBV6-1 and TRBJ1-4; possibly TRBD1 for D (5 bases). V was shortened by 3 bases and J by 9 bases, with 11 bases between the two germline ends. Per the germline V gene, CDR1 is MNHNS and CDR2 is SASEGT. The CDR3 consists of 13 residues. As DNA, the CDR3 is TGTGCCAGCAGTGAGGGGGGGTGGAAAAAACTGTTTTTT. Translation: CASSEGGWKKLFF.

This clone was found many times. The chain uses TRBV7-2 and TRBJ2-5; D is ambiguous. The CDR3 length is 15 residues. Trimming removed 0 bases from V and 5 bases from J, with 13 bases in between. Looked up from germline, CDR1 is SGHTA and CDR2 is FQGNSA. The CDR3 region has the DNA TGTGCCAGCAGCTTAGCGTTTTCAGGTGGGGAGACCCAGTACTTC. Encoded protein: CASSLAFSGGETQYF.

Ten or more counts support this clone. The chain carries TRBV5-1 and TRBJ2-7; tentatively, D is TRBD1 or TRBD2 (5 bases each). Trimming cost V 5 bases and J 1 base, with 10 bases left between them. CDR3 length equals 13 residues. Germline V CDR1 and CDR2: SGHRS, YFSETQ. In DNA, the CDR3 is TGCGCCAGCAGAGAGGGGCAGTCCTACGAGCAGTACTTC. This translates into CASREGQSYEQYF.

This chain connects TRBV5-4 to TRBJ1-3; 7 nucleotides match TRBD1. The CDR3 consists of 14 residues. The germline CDR1 and CDR2 sequences are SGHNT and YYREEE (reference sequence). The junction had 3 bases not matched to a gene; V was cut back by 2 bases and J by 4 bases. CDR3 amino acids: CASSFRDRGNTIYF. CDR3 nucleotides: TGTGCCAGCAGCTTCCGGGACAGAGGAAACACCATATATTTT.

This clone was counted ten times or more. The chain is built from TRBV6-4 and TRBJ1-1; unclear D gene. The V gene lost 6 bases and the J gene lost 4 bases, with 21 bases spanning the gap. The CDR3 consists of 16 residues. Germline V gene data show CDR1 as MRHNA and CDR2 as SNTAGT. CDR3 DNA sequence: TGTGCCAGCAGCAAAGAGAGATTAGGACTGGGCACTGAAGCTTTCTTT. This translates into CASSKERLGLGTEAFF.

The sample holds many counts of this clone. The chain uses TRBV5-1 and TRBJ1-2; 7 bases are a match to TRBD1. Per germline, CDR1 SGHRS and CDR2 YFSETQ. The CDR3 contains 15 residues. With 4 bases clipped from V and 2 bases from J, the junction kept 8 bases outside the gene matches. CDR3 DNA: TGCGCCAGCAGCCTACGGACAGGAACCAACTATGGCTACACCTTC. Its protein product is CASSLRTGTNYGYTF.

The table lists this clone with many counts. The chain employs TRBV2 and TRBJ2-3; D unresolved. V lost 6 bases, J lost 0 bases, and 4 bases lay in between. The CDR3 sequence is 12 residues long. Germline-derived CDR1 and CDR2 are SNHLY and FYNNEI. Here the CDR3 DNA reads TGTGCCAGCAGGGCGAGCACAGATACGCAGTATTTT. It codes for CASRASTDTQYF.

The rearrangement joins TRBV6-1 to TRBJ2-7, with a weak D call TRBD2 (5 bases). The germline gives CDR1 MNHNS, CDR2 SASEGT. The CDR3 covers 15 residues. Trimming left V 2 bases short and J 1 base short, with 12 bases between. The DNA for the CDR3 is TGTGCCAGCAGTGAAATCGGGGTGATGTCCTACGAGCAGTACTTC. It yields the protein CASSEIGVMSYEQYF.

This clone was seen ten or more times. This chain joins TRBV18 and TRBJ1-2; D call uncertain. CDR1 KGHSH and CDR2 LQKENI come from the germline V gene. Trimming took off 0 bases at V and 7 bases at J, with 12 bases between the two ends. The length of the CDR3 is 14 residues. The CDR3 DNA reads as TGTGCCAGCTCACCACCGGGAACATTGGGTGGCTACACCTTC. Translating it yields CASSPPGTLGGYTF.

In its sample, this clone was seen many times. A read error is possible here, since a much larger clone lies one base away. The final CDR3 position lacks the conserved phenylalanine or tryptophan, pointing to a likely read error. This chain links TRBV6-1 with TRBJ1-2; 12 nucleotides line up with TRBD1. The CDR3 is 17 amino acids. J was trimmed by 4 bases and V by 7 bases; bases with no gene match: 13. CDR1 is MNHNS, CDR2 SASEGT, per germline. This chain's CDR3 is CASTALGTGGLGYGYTL. The CDR3 DNA reads TGTGCCAGCACCGCCCTAGGGACAGGGGGCTTGGGCTATGGCTACACCCTC.

Ten or more counts support this clone. Other DNA sequences within the sample encode an identical CDR3. The chain employs TRBV3-1 and TRBJ2-3; 9 positions agree with TRBD2. This CDR3 region has 15 residues. Germline values: CDR1 LGHDT, CDR2 YNNKEL (reference sequence). The junction had 2 bases not matched to a gene; V was cut back by 4 bases and J by 0 bases. Written as DNA, the CDR3 is TGTGCCAGCAGCCCTACTAGCGGGAGCACAGATACGCAGTATTTT. Its protein product is CASSPTSGSTDTQYF.

This clone was recorded at least ten times. The gene calls are TRBV11-2 and TRBJ2-1; no definite D call. The CDR3 consists of 13 residues. Trimming took 5 bases from V and 5 from J, leaving 10 bases between them. Germline V gives CDR1 SGHAT, CDR2 FQNNGV. Here the CDR3 reads CASSPKTNNEQFF. The CDR3 DNA is TGTGCCAGCAGCCCCAAAACCAACAATGAGCAGTTCTTC. The variable domain in full, completed from reference TRBV11-2 and TRBJ2-1, reads EAGVAQSPRYKIIEKRQSVAFWCNPISGHATLYWYQQILGQGPKLLIQFQNNGVVDDSQLPKDRFSAERLKGVDSTLKIQPAKLEDSAVYLCASSPKTNNEQFFGPGTRLTVL.